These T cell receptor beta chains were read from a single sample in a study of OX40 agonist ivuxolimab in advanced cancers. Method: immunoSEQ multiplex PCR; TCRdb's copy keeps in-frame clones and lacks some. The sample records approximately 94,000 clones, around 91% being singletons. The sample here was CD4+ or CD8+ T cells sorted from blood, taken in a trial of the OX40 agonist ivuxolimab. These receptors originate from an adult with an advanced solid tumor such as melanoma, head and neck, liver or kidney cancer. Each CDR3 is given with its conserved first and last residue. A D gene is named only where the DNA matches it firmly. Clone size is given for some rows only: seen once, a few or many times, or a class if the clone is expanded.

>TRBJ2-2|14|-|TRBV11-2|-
CASSSSGPTGELFF
TGTGCCAGCAGCTCATCGGGCCCCACCGGGGAGCTGTTTTTT
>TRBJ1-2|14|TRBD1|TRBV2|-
CASSERTGNYGYTF
TGTGCCAGCAGTGAGAGGACAGGGAACTATGGCTACACCTTC
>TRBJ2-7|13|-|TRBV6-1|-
CASTAIGPYEQYF
TGTGCCAGCACCGCTATTGGCCCCTACGAGCAGTACTTC
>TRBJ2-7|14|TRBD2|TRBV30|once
CAWSVGGGRYEQYF
TGTGCCTGGAGTGTAGGCGGCGGGAGGTACGAGCAGTACTTC
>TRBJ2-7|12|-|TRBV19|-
CASSMSPYEQYF
TGTGCCAGTAGCATGTCTCCCTACGAGCAGTACTTC
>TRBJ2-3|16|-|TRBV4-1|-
CASSQVTGASTDTQYF
TGCGCCAGCAGCCAAGTAACGGGGGCCAGCACAGATACGCAGTATTTT
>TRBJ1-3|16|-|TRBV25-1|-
CASSGGTPSSGNTIYF
TGTGCCAGCAGTGGAGGGACACCTAGCTCTGGAAACACCATATATTTT
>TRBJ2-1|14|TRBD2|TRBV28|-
CASSLAGVGNEQFF
TGTGCCAGCAGTCTAGCGGGAGTTGGGAATGAGCAGTTCTTC
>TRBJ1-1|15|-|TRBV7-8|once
CASSPGPGSRTEAFF
TGTGCCAGCAGCCCTGGCCCCGGCTCGAGGACTGAAGCTTTCTTT
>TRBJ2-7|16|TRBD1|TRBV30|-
CAWSAPDRVNRYEQYF
TGTGCCTGGAGTGCCCCGGACAGGGTCAATAGGTACGAGCAGTACTTC
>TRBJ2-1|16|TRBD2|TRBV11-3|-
CASSPRGGLAYNEQFF
TGTGCCAGCAGCCCCCGAGGGGGACTAGCTTACAATGAGCAGTTCTTC